This T cell receptor beta chain was sequenced during a study of cytomegalovirus exposure and HLA in healthy donors. Produced via immunoSEQ multiplex PCR; TCRdb's table is partial and in-frame only. The sample includes 130,000 or so clones, around nine tenths of them seen just once. On this clone itself: Its antigen is unidentified.

Broader study findings: As was reported, the classifier diagnosed cytomegalovirus status with high specificity and sensitivity. The tendency of first-cohort TCR clusters to co-occur in the roughly 130 validation repertoires emerged from a later analysis.

Sequenced input: PBMCs. This TCR was recovered from a man in his thirties or forties in good health and CMV-seronegative.

The CDR3: CASSWGTGTNTEAFF. CDR3 bases: TGTGCCAGCAGCTGGGGGACAGGGACGAACACTGAAGCTTTCTTT. The V and J genes are TRBV7-6 and TRBJ1-1; 9 bases align to TRBD1. Germline V gene lookup returns CDR1 SGHVS and CDR2 FNYEAQ. The J segment lost 1 base and the V segment lost 4 bases, leaving 4 bases of the junction unmatched. The CDR3 totals 15 residues.